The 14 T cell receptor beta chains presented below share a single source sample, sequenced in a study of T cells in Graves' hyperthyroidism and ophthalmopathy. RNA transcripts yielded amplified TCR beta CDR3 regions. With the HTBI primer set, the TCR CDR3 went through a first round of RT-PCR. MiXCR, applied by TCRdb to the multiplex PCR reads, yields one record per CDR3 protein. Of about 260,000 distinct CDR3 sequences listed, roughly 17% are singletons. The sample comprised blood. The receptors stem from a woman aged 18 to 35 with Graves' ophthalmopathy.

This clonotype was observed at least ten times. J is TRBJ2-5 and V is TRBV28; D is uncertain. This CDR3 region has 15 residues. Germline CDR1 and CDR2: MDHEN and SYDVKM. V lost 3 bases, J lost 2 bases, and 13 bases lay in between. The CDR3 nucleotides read TGTGCCAGCAGTTTTGCCTTAAAATTTCAAGAGACCCAGTACTTC. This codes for CASSFALKFQETQYF.

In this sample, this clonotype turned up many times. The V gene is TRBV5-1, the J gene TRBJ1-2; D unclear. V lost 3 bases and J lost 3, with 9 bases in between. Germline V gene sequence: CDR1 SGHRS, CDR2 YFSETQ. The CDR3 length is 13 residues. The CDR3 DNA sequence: TGCGCCAGCAGCTGGGCCGGGTACTATGGCTACACCTTC. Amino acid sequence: CASSWAGYYGYTF.

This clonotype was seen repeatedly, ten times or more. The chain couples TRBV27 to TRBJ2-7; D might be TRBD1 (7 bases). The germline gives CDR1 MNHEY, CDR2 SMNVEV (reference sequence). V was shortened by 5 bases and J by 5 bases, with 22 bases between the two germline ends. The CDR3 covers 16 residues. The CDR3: CASSGRDRGTTDEQYF. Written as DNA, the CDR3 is TGTGCCAGCAGTGGGCGGGACAGAGGAACTACGGACGAGCAGTACTTC.

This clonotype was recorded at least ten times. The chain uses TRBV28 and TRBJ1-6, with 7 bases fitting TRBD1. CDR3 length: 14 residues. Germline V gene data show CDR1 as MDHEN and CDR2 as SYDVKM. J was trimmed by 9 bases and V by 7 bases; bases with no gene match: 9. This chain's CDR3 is CASTLGQLVSPLHF. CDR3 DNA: TGTGCCAGCACCCTGGGACAGTTGGTTTCACCCCTCCACTTT. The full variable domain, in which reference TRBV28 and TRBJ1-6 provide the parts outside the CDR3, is DVKVTQSSRYLVKRTGEKVFLECVQDMDHENMFWYRQDPGLGLRLIYFSYDVKMKEKGDIPEGYSVSREKKERFSLILESASTNQTSMYLCASTLGQLVSPLHFGNGTRLTVT.

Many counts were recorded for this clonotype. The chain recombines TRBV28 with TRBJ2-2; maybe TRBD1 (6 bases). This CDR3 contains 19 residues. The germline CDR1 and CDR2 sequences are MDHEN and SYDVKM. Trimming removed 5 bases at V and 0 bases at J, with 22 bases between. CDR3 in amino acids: CASSNPPLAGTTNTGELFF. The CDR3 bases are TGTGCCAGCAGTAACCCTCCTCTGGCCGGGACAACGAACACCGGGGAGCTGTTTTTT.

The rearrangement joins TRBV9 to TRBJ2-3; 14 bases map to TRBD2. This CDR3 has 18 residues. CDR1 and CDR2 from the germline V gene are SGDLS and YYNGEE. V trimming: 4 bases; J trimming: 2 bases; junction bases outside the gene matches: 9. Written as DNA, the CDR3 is TGTGCCAGCAGCCCCGGACTAGCGGGGGGACAACCCACAGATACGCAGTATTTT. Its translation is CASSPGLAGGQPTDTQYF.

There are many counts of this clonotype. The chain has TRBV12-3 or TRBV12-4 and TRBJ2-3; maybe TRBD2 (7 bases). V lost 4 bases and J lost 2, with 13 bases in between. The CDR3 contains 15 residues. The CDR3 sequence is CASSSPGGLTDTQYF. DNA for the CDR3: TGTGCCAGCAGTTCCCCCGGGGGGCTCACAGATACGCAGTATTTT.

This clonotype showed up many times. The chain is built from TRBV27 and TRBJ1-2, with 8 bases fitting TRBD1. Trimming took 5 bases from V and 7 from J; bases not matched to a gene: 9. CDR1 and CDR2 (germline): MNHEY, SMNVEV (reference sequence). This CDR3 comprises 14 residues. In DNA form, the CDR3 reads TGTGCCAGCAGTACAGGACAGGGCAGGGTTGGCTACACCTTC. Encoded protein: CASSTGQGRVGYTF.

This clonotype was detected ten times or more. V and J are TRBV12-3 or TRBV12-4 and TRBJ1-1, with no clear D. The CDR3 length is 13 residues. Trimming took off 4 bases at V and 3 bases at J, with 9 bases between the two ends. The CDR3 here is CASSYNADTEAFF. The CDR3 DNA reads TGTGCCAGCAGTTATAACGCGGACACTGAAGCTTTCTTT.

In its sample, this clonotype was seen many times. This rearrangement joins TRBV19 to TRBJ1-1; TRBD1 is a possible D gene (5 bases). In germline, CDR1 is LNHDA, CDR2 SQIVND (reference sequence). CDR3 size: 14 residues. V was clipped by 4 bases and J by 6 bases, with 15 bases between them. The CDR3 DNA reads TGTGCCAGTAGTACCGGAGGGGTCGGGGCTGAAGCTTTCTTT. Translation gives CASSTGGVGAEAFF.

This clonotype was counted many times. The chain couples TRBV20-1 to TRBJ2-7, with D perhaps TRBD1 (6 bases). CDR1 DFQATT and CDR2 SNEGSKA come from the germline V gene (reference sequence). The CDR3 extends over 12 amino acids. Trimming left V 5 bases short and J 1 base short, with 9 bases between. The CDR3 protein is CSAGGQSYEQYF. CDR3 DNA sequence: TGCAGTGCTGGGGGACAATCCTACGAGCAGTACTTC.

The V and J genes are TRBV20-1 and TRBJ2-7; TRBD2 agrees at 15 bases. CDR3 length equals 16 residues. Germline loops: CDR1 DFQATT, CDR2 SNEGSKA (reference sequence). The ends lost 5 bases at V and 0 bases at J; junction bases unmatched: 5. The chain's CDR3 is CSAGLAGGQTSYEQYF. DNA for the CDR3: TGCAGTGCTGGACTAGCGGGGGGGCAGACCTCCTACGAGCAGTACTTC.

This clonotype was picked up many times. The CDR3: CASSSGPGPAETQYF. The CDR3 DNA reads TGTGCCAGCAGCTCCGGACCGGGACCCGCGGAGACCCAGTACTTC. The rearrangement uses TRBV7-9 and TRBJ2-5; tentatively, D is TRBD1 or TRBD2 (5 bases each). The CDR3 contains 15 residues. CDR1 is SEHNR and CDR2 is FQNEAQ in the germline V gene (reference sequence). V was shortened by 4 bases and J by 5 bases, with 17 bases between the two germline ends.

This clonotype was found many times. The CDR3 is CSARGYRTPGRGQGLQETQYF. In DNA, the CDR3 is TGCAGTGCTAGAGGGTATCGTACGCCGGGCAGGGGGCAGGGTCTCCAAGAGACCCAGTACTTC. The V call is TRBV20-1, the J call TRBJ2-5; 8 bases agree with TRBD1. This CDR3 has 21 residues. The V gene's germline CDR1 is DFQATT and CDR2 SNEGSKA (reference sequence). Trimming removed 1 base from V and 1 base from J; junction bases left unmatched: 23.